Listed below are T cell receptor beta chains from one sample, sequenced in a study of human T cells and chemical hapten exposure. MiXCR, applied by TCRdb to the RACE reads, yields one record per CDR3 protein. This table holds approximately 120,000 distinct CDR3 sequences, roughly a tenth found once. The sample was whole blood, taken in connection with sensitization to the hapten diphenylcyclopropenone (DPC). These receptors were collected from a woman aged 40 to 49 with alopecia areata. Some clones in this sample may be carry-over from other donors' samples. Each CDR3 is given with its conserved first and last residue. Fields, in order: D gene, V gene, J gene, clone size, CDR3 DNA, CDR3 protein. A D gene is named only where the DNA matches it firmly. Only some rows state a clone size, as once, few, many or a class for expanded clones.

D gene: -
V gene: TRBV12-3/TRBV12-4
J gene: TRBJ2-7
clone size: -
CDR3 DNA: TGTGCCAGCAGTTTCCAGGGGCAAATCTACGAGCAGTACTTC
CDR3 protein: CASSFQGQIYEQYF

D gene: TRBD1
V gene: TRBV20-1
J gene: TRBJ2-1
clone size: many
CDR3 DNA: TGCAGTGCCAGTCTCCCGGGACAGGGTTTCAATGAGCAGTTCTTC
CDR3 protein: CSASLPGQGFNEQFF

D gene: -
V gene: TRBV12-3/TRBV12-4
J gene: TRBJ2-2
clone size: many
CDR3 DNA: TGTGCCAGCAGCACGGGGGCCAGGGCGAAGAACACCGGGGAGCTGTTTTTT
CDR3 protein: CASSTGARAKNTGELFF

D gene: -
V gene: TRBV29-1
J gene: TRBJ2-4
clone size: -
CDR3 DNA: TGCAGCGTTGAAGATCGGGGTGGTGGAGCCAAAAACATTCAGTACTTC
CDR3 protein: CSVEDRGGGAKNIQYF

D gene: -
V gene: TRBV18
J gene: TRBJ1-1
clone size: few
CDR3 DNA: TGTGCCAGCTCACCATCCAGGGGAACCACTGAAGCTTTCTTT
CDR3 protein: CASSPSRGTTEAFF

D gene: -
V gene: TRBV10-2
J gene: TRBJ1-4
clone size: many
CDR3 DNA: TGCGCCAGCAGTGAGACGGGAGGGGGTGAAAAACTGTTTTTT
CDR3 protein: CASSETGGGEKLFF

D gene: TRBD1
V gene: TRBV20-1
J gene: TRBJ2-3
clone size: -
CDR3 DNA: TGCAGTGCTAGATCGGGACAGGGGGACCCAGATACGCAGTATTTT
CDR3 protein: CSARSGQGDPDTQYF

D gene: -
V gene: TRBV7-9
J gene: TRBJ2-6
clone size: many
CDR3 DNA: TGTGCCAGCAGCTCGCGGGACAGCTCTGGGGCCAACGTCCTGACTTTC
CDR3 protein: CASSSRDSSGANVLTF

D gene: -
V gene: TRBV20-1
J gene: TRBJ1-4
clone size: many
CDR3 DNA: TGCAGTGCGCCCTCCGGGACATTGAATGAAAAACTGTTTTTT
CDR3 protein: CSAPSGTLNEKLFF

D gene: -
V gene: TRBV28
J gene: TRBJ2-1
clone size: -
CDR3 DNA: TGTGCCAGCAGTTTTATCCCCCGCAGGGGATCTTCTAGTTACAATGAGCAGTTCTTC
CDR3 protein: CASSFIPRRGSSSYNEQFF

D gene: TRBD1
V gene: TRBV5-1
J gene: TRBJ2-2
clone size: -
CDR3 DNA: TGCGCCAGCAGCGATACCGGGACAGGGTTCGCCGGGGAGCTGTTTTTT
CDR3 protein: CASSDTGTGFAGELFF

D gene: -
V gene: TRBV5-4
J gene: TRBJ2-7
clone size: many
CDR3 DNA: TGTGCCAGCAGCTTGCAAGGGACTTCCTACGAGCAGTACTTC
CDR3 protein: CASSLQGTSYEQYF

D gene: -
V gene: TRBV10-3
J gene: TRBJ1-1
clone size: -
CDR3 DNA: TGTGCCATCAGTGAGTTGGATAGCACTGAAGCTTTCTTT
CDR3 protein: CAISELDSTEAFF

D gene: -
V gene: TRBV20-1
J gene: TRBJ2-2
clone size: few
CDR3 DNA: TGCAGTGCGGTGCAGGGTTTCACCGGGGAGCTGTTTTTT
CDR3 protein: CSAVQGFTGELFF

D gene: TRBD1
V gene: TRBV28
J gene: TRBJ1-2
clone size: few
CDR3 DNA: TGTGCCAGCAGGACAGGGGGAGAGTATGGCTACACCTTC
CDR3 protein: CASRTGGEYGYTF

D gene: -
V gene: TRBV3-1
J gene: TRBJ2-2
clone size: many
CDR3 DNA: TGTGCCAGCAGCCAAGTACGCCAGAACACCGGGGAGCTGTTTTTT
CDR3 protein: CASSQVRQNTGELFF

D gene: -
V gene: TRBV6-6
J gene: TRBJ1-5
clone size: many
CDR3 DNA: TGTGCCAGCAGGAGGGGTCTAGGGAATCAGCCCCAGCATTTT
CDR3 protein: CASRRGLGNQPQHF

D gene: -
V gene: TRBV6-2/TRBV6-3
J gene: TRBJ1-1
clone size: -
CDR3 DNA: TGTGCCAGCAGTTACTCTGGGGACCCGGGCACTGAAGCTTTCTTT
CDR3 protein: CASSYSGDPGTEAFF

D gene: -
V gene: TRBV20-1
J gene: TRBJ2-7
clone size: few
CDR3 DNA: TGCAGTGCCCGGCGGCGGGGAGACTACGAGCAGTACTTC
CDR3 protein: CSARRRGDYEQYF

D gene: -
V gene: TRBV6-6
J gene: TRBJ1-1
clone size: many
CDR3 DNA: TGTGCCGGCGCTACGGGGGGCATCCCTGAAGCTTTCTTT
CDR3 protein: CAGATGGIPEAFF

D gene: -
V gene: TRBV5-4
J gene: TRBJ2-7
clone size: many
CDR3 DNA: TGTGCCAGCAGCTTGGGGACCTACGAGCAGTACTTC
CDR3 protein: CASSLGTYEQYF

D gene: TRBD2
V gene: TRBV6-1
J gene: TRBJ2-1
clone size: few
CDR3 DNA: TGTGCCAGCAGACTAGCGGGGGAGTACAATGAGCAGTTCTTC
CDR3 protein: CASRLAGEYNEQFF

D gene: -
V gene: TRBV7-2
J gene: TRBJ2-3
clone size: -
CDR3 DNA: TGTGCCAGCAGCTTTTATCCTACAGATACGCAGTATTTT
CDR3 protein: CASSFYPTDTQYF